Given below is one TCR beta chain in context. A multiplex PCR was run with 60 Vbeta primers and 13 Jbeta primers. Sequencing was performed with immunoSEQ multiplex PCR; in TCRdb, only in-frame clones are kept and a portion is missing. The sample consists of roughly 150,000 clones, 80% to 90% of them appearing once. Germline V gives CDR1 SEHNR, CDR2 FQNEAQ (reference sequence). Trimming cost V 5 bases and J 4 bases; bases outside gene matches: 12. CDR3 length equals 17 residues. The sample comes from a study of cytomegalovirus exposure and HLA in healthy donors. The source material was PBMCs. V and J are TRBV7-9 and TRBJ1-4; 8 bases agree with TRBD1. The clonotype was recovered from a woman in her thirties or forties in good health and CMV-seropositive. CDR3 bases: TGTGCCAGCAGCAAAGTCCGACAGGGGATAGGTAATGAAAAACTGTTTTTT. Protein sequence: CASSKVRQGIGNEKLFF.